The clone carrying this TCR beta chain was counted only a few times. Different DNA sequences within this sample yield the same CDR3. In the original processing: Reference gene primer amplification yielded estimated nucleated cell counts. Assay: immunoSEQ multiplex PCR; the TCRdb copy retains only in-frame clones and omits some. Clone size and V and J calls were adopted from that table, with D and trimming inferred from the DNA. This sample has 90,000 to 130,000 clones; 60% to 85% occur once, and the top ten carry about 2%. The V end lost 3 bases, the J end lost 4 bases, and 11 bases lay between the germline ends. The CDR3 is made up of 14 amino acids. Germline V lookup: CDR1 SGHRS, CDR2 YFSETQ. The data derive from a study of blood T cell repertoires in COVID-19.

The chain links TRBV5-1 to TRBJ1-5; D is perhaps TRBD1 (6 bases). The clonotype originates from a woman between 35 and 50 years old with acute or convalescent COVID-19. Source material: peripheral blood. In DNA, the CDR3 is TGCGCCAGCAGCTCTGGACAGCCAAATCAGCCCCAGCATTTT. As protein: CASSSGQPNQPQHF.